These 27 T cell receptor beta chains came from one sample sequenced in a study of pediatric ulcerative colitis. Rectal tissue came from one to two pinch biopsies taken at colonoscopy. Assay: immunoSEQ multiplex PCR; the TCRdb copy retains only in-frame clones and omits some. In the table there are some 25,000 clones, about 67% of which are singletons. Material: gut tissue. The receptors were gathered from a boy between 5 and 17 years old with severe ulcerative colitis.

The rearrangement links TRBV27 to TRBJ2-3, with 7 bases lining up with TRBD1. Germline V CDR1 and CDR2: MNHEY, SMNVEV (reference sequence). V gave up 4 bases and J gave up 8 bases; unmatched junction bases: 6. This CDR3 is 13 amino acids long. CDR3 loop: CASSSTRGSTQYF. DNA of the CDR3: TGTGCCAGCAGTTCGACCAGGGGGAGTACGCAGTATTTT.

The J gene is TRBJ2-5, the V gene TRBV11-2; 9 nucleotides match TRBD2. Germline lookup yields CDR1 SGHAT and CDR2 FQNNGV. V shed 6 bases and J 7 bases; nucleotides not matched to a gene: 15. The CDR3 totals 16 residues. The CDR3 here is CASRPSPRLAGMTQYF. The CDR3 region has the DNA TGTGCCAGCAGACCCTCCCCCCGGCTAGCGGGAATGACCCAGTACTTC.

The CDR3 region has the DNA TGCGCCAGCAGCGAAGTCGGTTGGAACGAGCAGTACTTC. Its translation is CASSEVGWNEQYF. This chain joins TRBV4-1 and TRBJ2-7, with unresolved D. The CDR3 is 13 amino acids. The V end was cut by 5 bases, the J end by 5 bases, with 13 bases between. Germline V gene data show CDR1 as MGHRA and CDR2 as YSYEKL.

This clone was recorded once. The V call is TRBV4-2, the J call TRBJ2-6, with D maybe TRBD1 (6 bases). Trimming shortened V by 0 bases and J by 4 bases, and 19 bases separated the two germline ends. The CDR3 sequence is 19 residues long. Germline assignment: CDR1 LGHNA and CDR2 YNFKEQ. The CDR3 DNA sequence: TGTGCCAGCAGCCAAGATCCCGGACAGCTAAGATCGGGGGCCAACGTCCTGACTTTC. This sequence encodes CASSQDPGQLRSGANVLTF.

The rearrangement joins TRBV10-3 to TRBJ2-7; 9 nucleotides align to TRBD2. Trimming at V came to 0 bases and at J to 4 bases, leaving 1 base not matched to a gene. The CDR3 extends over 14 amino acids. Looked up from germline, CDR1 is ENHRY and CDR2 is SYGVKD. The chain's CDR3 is CAISESSGGYEQYF. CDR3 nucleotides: TGTGCCATCAGTGAGTCTAGCGGGGGATACGAGCAGTACTTC.

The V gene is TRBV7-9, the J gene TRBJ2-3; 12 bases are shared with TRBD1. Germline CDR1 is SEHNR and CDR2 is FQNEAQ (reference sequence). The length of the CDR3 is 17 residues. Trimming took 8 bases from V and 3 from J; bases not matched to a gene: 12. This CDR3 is CASQRGQGAVLTDTQYF. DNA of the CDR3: TGTGCCAGCCAGAGGGGACAGGGGGCAGTCTTAACAGATACGCAGTATTTT. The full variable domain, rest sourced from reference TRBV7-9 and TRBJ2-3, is DTGVSQNPRHKITKRGQNVTFRCDPISEHNRLYWYRQTLGQGPEFLTYFQNEAQLEKSRLLSDRFSAERPKGSFSTLEIQRTEQGDSAMYLCASQRGQGAVLTDTQYFGPGTRLTVL.

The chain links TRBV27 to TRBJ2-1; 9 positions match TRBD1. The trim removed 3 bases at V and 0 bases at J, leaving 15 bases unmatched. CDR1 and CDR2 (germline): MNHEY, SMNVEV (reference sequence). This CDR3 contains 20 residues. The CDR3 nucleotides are TGTGCCAGCAGTTTCAAGTCCGGGACAGGGTCATCTCACTCCTACAATGAGCAGTTCTTC. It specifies CASSFKSGTGSSHSYNEQFF.

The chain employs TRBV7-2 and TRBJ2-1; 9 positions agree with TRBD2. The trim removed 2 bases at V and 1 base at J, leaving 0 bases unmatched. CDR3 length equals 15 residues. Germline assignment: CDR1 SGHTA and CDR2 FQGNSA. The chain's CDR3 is CASSLLAGSYNEQFF. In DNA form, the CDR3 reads TGTGCCAGCAGCTTACTAGCGGGGTCCTACAATGAGCAGTTCTTC.

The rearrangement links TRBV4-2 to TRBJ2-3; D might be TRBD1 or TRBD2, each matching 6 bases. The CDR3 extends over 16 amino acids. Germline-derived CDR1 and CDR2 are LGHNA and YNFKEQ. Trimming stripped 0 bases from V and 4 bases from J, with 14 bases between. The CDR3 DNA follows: TGTGCCAGCAGCCAAGAAGGGGGAGGAGGAGCAGATACGCAGTATTTT. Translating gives CASSQEGGGGADTQYF.

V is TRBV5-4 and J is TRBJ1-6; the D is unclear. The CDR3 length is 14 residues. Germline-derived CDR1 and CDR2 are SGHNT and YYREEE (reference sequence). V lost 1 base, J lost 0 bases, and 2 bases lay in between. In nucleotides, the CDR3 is TGTGCCAGCAGCTTGAGCTCCTATAATTCACCCCTCCACTTT. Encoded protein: CASSLSSYNSPLHF.

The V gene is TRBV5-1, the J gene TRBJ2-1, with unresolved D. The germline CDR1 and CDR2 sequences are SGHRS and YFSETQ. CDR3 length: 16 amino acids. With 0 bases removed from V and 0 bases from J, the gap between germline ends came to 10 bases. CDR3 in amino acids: CASSLAVGSSYNEQFF. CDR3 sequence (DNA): TGCGCCAGCAGCTTGGCCGTGGGAAGCTCCTACAATGAGCAGTTCTTC. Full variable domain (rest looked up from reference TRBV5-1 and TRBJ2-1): KAGVTQTPRYLIKTRGQQVTLSCSPISGHRSVSWYQQTPGQGLQFLFEYFSETQRNKGNFPGRFSGRQFSNSRSEMNVSTLELGDSALYLCASSLAVGSSYNEQFFGPGTRLTVL.

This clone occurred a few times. In DNA, the CDR3 is TGCGCCAGCAGCTTGGAACGAGGGGTCGAGCAGTACTTC. Protein: CASSLERGVEQYF. The chain links TRBV5-1 to TRBJ2-7; either TRBD1 or TRBD2 may supply D (5 bases each). Germline V CDR1 and CDR2: SGHRS, YFSETQ. The CDR3 is 13 residues long. V lost 0 bases and J 6 bases, leaving 10 bases between the germline ends.

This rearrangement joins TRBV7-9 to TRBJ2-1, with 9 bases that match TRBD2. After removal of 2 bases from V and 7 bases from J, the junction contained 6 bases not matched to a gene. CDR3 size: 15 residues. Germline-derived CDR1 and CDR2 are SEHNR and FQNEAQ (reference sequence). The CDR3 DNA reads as TGTGCCAGCAGCTTAAGCGGCGGGAGGGTAAATGAGCAGTTCTTC. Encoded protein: CASSLSGGRVNEQFF.

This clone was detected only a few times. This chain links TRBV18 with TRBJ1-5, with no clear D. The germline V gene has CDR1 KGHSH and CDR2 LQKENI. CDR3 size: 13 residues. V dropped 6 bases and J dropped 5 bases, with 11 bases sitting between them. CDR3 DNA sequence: TGTGCCAGCTCCGGAATGAGCGATCAGCCCCAGCATTTT. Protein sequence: CASSGMSDQPQHF.

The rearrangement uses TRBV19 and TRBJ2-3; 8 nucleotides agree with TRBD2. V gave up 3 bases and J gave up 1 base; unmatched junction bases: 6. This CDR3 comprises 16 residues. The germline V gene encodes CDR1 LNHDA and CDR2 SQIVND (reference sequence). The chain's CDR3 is CASSMVLAGGTDTQYF. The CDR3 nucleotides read TGTGCCAGTAGTATGGTTCTAGCGGGTGGCACAGATACGCAGTATTTT.

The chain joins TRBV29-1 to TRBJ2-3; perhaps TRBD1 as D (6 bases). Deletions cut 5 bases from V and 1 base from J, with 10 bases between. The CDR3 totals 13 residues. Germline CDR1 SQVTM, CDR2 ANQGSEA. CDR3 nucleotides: TGCAGCGTTAAGGACAGACGCACAGATACGCAGTATTTT. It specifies CSVKDRRTDTQYF.

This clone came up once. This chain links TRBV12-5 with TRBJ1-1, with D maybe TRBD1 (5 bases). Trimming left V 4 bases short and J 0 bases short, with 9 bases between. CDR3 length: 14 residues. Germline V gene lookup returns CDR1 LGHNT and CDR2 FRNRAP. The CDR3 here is CASGSPGMNTEAFF. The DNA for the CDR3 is TGTGCTAGTGGTTCCCCAGGGATGAACACTGAAGCTTTCTTT.

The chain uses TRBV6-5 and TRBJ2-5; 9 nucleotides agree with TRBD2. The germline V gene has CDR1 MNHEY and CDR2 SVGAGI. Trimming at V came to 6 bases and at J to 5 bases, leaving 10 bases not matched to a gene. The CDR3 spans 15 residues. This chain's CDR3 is CASSGIAGVVETQYF. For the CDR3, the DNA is TGTGCCAGCAGCGGTATAGCGGGAGTCGTGGAGACCCAGTACTTC.

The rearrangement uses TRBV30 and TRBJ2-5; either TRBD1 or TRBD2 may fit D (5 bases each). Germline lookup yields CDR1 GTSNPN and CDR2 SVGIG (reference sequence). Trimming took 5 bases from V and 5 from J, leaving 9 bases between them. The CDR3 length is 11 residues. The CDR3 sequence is CAWSWGETQYF. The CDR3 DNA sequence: TGTGCCTGGTCGTGGGGGGAGACCCAGTACTTC.

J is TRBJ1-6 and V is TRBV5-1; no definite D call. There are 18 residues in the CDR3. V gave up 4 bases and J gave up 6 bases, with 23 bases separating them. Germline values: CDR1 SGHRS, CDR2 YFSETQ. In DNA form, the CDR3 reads TGCGCCAGCAGCCCCTCGGGCGAGAGGTGGGTCCCTAATTCACCCCTCCACTTT. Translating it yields CASSPSGERWVPNSPLHF.

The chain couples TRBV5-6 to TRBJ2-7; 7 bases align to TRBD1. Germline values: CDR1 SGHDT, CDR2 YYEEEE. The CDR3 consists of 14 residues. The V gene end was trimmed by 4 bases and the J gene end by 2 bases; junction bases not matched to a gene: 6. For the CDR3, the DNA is TGTGCCAGCAGCCGGGGACAGACAGCCTACGAGCAGTACTTC. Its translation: CASSRGQTAYEQYF. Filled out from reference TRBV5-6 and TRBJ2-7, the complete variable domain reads DAGVTQSPTHLIKTRGQQVTLRCSPKSGHDTVSWYQQALGQGPQFIFQYYEEEERQRGNFPDRFSGHQFPNYSSELNVNALLLGDSALYLCASSRGQTAYEQYFGPGTRLTVT.

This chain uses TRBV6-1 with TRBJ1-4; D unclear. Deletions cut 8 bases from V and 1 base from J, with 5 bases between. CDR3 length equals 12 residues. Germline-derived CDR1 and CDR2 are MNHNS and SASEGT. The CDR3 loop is CASRITNEKLFF. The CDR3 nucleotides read TGTGCCAGCCGTATAACTAATGAAAAACTGTTTTTT.

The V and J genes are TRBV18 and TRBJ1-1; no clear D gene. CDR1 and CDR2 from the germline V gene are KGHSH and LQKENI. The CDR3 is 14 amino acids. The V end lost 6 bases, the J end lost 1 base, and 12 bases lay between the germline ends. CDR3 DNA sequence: TGTGCCAGCTCGGTTAGTATCCAGAACACTGAAGCTTTCTTT. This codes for CASSVSIQNTEAFF. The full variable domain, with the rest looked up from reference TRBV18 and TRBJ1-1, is NAGVMQNPRHLVRRRGQEARLRCSPMKGHSHVYWYRQLPEEGLKFMVYLQKENIIDESGMPKERFSAEFPKEGPSILRIQQVVRGDSAAYFCASSVSIQNTEAFFGQGTRLTVV.

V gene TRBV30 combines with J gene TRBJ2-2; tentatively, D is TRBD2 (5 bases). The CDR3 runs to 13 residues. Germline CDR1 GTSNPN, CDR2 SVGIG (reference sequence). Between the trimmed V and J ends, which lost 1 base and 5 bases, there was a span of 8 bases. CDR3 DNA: TGTGCCTGGAGTGGGCGAGGGACCGGGGAGCTGTTTTTT. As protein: CAWSGRGTGELFF. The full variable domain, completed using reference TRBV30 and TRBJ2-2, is SQTIHQWPATLVQPVGSPLSLECTVEGTSNPNLYWYRQAAGRGLQLLFYSVGIGQISSEVPQNLSASRPQDRQFILSSKKLLLSDSGFYLCAWSGRGTGELFFGEGSRLTVL.

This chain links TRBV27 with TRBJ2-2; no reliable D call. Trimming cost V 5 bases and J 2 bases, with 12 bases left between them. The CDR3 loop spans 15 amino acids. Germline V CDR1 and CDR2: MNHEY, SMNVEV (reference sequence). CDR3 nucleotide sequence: TGTGCCAGCAGTCCCTGGACGAGTAACACCGGGGAGCTGTTTTTT. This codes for CASSPWTSNTGELFF.

This CDR3 is CAISEKEGRYNEQFF. The CDR3 nucleotides are TGTGCCATCAGTGAGAAGGAGGGGCGGTACAATGAGCAGTTCTTC. The chain uses TRBV10-3 and TRBJ2-1; a possible D gene is TRBD2 (6 bases). This CDR3 has 15 residues. Trimming removed 2 bases from V and 4 bases from J, with 12 bases in between. Germline V gene sequence: CDR1 ENHRY, CDR2 SYGVKD.

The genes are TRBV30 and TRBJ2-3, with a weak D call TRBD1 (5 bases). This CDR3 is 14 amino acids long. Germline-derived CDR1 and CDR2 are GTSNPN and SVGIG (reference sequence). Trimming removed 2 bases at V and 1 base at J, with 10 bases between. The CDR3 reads CAWSKGMGTDTQYF. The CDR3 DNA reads TGTGCCTGGAGTAAGGGGATGGGCACAGATACGCAGTATTTT.